This T cell receptor (beta chain) was recovered during a study of blood T cell repertoires in COVID-19. On the study more broadly: Samples taken during acute and convalescent COVID-19 were collected in the United States, Italy and Spain. PBMCs, B-cell-depleted T cells, or T cells were the source of the cDNA or gDNA that made up the material.

Original processing methods: Scientists estimated how many nucleated cells there were by amplifying reference gene primers. Produced via immunoSEQ multiplex PCR; TCRdb's table is partial and in-frame only. Clonal size and the V and J genes are those of that table, whereas D and trimming came from the DNA. The repertoire holds under 250,000 clones, approximately 80% seen once, with approximately 4.5% in the top ten. Per the germline V gene, CDR1 is GTSNPN and CDR2 is SVGIG (reference sequence). CDR3 length equals 15 residues. The ends lost 5 bases at V and 7 bases at J; junction bases unmatched: 10. The sequenced sample was peripheral blood. The sequence was obtained from a woman in her 70s with acute or convalescent COVID-19. The V call is TRBV30, the J call TRBJ1-6; 8 nucleotides align to TRBD1. Here the CDR3 reads CAWSMNGQGNSPLHF. The CDR3 nucleotides are TGTGCCTGGTCGATGAACGGACAGGGAAATTCACCCCTCCACTTT.